The clone carrying this TCR beta chain was observed at least ten times. The antigen remains unidentified. This entry comes from a study of blood T cells in healthy people across ages. The authors ran a second PCR of roughly 6 to 11 cycles using a sample-barcoded 5' primer and a J-beta primer mix. TCRdb reprocessed the 5' RACE reads via MiXCR and lists one record per CDR3 protein. The repertoire consists of fewer than 1.5 million distinct CDR3 sequences, with 35% to 45% occurring once and the leading ten covering 7.9%. CDR3 length equals 14 residues. Germline-derived CDR1 and CDR2 are KGHSH and LQKENI. V lost 8 bases, J lost 2 bases, and 5 bases stayed unmatched. Findings and caveats of the study: There was a strong correlation between TCR beta diversity and naive T cell percentage. It was held that diversity estimates obtained from one million T cells represented underestimates.

Sequenced: blood. The chain is built from TRBV18 and TRBJ2-7; TRBD1 matches at 11 bases. The clonotype originates from a woman between 18 and 29 years old in good health. The CDR3 loop is CASSPGQGAYEQYF. CDR3 bases: TGTGCCAGCAGCCCGGGACAGGGGGCCTACGAGCAGTACTTC. Looking up the rest from reference TRBV18 and TRBJ2-7 gives the full variable domain: NAGVMQNPRHLVRRRGQEARLRCSPMKGHSHVYWYRQLPEEGLKFMVYLQKENIIDESGMPKERFSAEFPKEGPSILRIQQVVRGDSAAYFCASSPGQGAYEQYFGPGTRLTVT.